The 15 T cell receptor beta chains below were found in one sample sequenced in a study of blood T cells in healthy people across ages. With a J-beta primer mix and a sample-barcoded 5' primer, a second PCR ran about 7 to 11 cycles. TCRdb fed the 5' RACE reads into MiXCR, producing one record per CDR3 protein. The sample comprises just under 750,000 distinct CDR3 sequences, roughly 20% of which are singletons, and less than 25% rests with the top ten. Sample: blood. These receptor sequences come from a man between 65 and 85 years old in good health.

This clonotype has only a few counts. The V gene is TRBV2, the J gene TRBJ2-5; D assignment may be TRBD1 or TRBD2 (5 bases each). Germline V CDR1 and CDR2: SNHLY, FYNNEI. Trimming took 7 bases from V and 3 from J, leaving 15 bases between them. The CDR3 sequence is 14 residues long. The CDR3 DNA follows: TGTGCCAGCAAAACCGGGACCCTAGAAGAGACCCAGTACTTC. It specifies CASKTGTLEETQYF. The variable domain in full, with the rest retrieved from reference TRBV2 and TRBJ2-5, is EPEVTQTPSHQVTQMGQEVILRCVPISNHLYFYWYRQILGQKVEFLVSFYNNEISEKSEIFDDQFSVERPDGSNFTLKIRSTKLEDSAMYFCASKTGTLEETQYFGPGTRLLVL.

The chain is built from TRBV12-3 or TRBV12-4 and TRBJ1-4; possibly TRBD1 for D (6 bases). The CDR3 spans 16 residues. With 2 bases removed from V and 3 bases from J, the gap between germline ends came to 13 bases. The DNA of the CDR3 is TGTGCCAGCAGTTTAAACCCGGACAGTCCTAATGAAAAACTGTTTTTT. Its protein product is CASSLNPDSPNEKLFF.

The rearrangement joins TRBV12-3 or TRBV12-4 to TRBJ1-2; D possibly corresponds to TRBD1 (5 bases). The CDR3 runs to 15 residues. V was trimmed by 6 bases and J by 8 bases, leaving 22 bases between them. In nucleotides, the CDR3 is TGTGCCAGCAGCTTACCCCATGGAGGGGCAGGAGGCTACACCTTC. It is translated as CASSLPHGGAGGYTF.

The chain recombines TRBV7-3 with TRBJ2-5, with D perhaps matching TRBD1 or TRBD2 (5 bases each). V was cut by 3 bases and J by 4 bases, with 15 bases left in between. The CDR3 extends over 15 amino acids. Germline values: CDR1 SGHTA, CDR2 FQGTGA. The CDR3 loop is CASSLGHPGGETQYF. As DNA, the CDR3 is TGTGCCAGCAGCTTGGGTCACCCTGGGGGAGAGACCCAGTACTTC.

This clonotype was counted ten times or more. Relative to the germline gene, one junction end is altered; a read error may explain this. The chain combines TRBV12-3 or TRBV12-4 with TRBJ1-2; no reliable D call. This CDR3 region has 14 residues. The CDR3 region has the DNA TGTGCCAGCAGCTTAGCGGGTCCGAACTATGGCTACACCTTC. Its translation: CASSLAGPNYGYTF.

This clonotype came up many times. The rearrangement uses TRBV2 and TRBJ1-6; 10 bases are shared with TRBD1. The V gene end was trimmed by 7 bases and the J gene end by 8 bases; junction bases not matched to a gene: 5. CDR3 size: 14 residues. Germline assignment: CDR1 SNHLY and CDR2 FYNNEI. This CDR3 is CASMGGQGYSPLHF. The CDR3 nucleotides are TGTGCCAGCATGGGGGGACAGGGGTATTCACCCCTCCACTTT.

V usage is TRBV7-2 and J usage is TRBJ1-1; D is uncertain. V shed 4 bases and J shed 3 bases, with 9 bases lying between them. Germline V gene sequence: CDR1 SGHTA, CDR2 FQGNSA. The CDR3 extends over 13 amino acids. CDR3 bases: TGTGCCAGCAGCTCACAGACTTACACTGAAGCTTTCTTT. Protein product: CASSSQTYTEAFF. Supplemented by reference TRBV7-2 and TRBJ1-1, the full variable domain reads GAGVSQSPSNKVTEKGKDVELRCDPISGHTALYWYRQSLGQGLEFLIYFQGNSAPDKSGLPSDRFSAERTGGSVSTLTIQRTQQEDSAVYLCASSSQTYTEAFFGQGTRLTVV.

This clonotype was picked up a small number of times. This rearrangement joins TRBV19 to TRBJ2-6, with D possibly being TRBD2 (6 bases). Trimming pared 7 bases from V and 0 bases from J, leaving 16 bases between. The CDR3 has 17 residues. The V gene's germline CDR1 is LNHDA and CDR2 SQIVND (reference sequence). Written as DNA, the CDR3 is TGTGCCAGTACCATGGGGGGTTTTGGCTCTGGGGCCAACGTCCTGACTTTC. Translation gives CASTMGGFGSGANVLTF.

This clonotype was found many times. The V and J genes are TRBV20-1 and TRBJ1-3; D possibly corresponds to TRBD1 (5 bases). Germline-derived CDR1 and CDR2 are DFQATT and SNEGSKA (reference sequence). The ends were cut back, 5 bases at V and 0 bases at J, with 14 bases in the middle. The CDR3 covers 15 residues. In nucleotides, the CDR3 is TGCAGTGCTTCCCCAGGGTCTGTCTCTGGAAACACCATATATTTT. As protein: CSASPGSVSGNTIYF.

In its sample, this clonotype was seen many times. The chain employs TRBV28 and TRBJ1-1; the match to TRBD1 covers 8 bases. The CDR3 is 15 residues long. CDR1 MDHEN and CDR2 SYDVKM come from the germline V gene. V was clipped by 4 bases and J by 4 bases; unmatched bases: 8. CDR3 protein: CASSSRTGSGTEAFF. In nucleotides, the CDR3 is TGTGCCAGCAGTTCTAGGACAGGGAGTGGCACTGAAGCTTTCTTT.

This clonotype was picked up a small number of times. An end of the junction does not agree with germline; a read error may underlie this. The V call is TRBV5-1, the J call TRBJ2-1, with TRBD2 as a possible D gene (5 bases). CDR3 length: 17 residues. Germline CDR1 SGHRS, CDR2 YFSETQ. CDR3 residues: CASSLGVHPSSYNEQFF. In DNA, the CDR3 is TGCGCCAGCAGTTTGGGAGTCCACCCGAGCTCCTACAATGAGCAGTTCTTC.

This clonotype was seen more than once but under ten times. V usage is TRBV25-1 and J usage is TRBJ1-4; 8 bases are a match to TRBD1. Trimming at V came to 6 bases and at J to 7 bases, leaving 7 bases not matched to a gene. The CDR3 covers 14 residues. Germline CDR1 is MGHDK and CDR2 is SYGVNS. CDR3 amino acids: CASSRGPLGEKLFF. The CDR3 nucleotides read TGTGCCAGCAGCAGGGGGCCGTTGGGTGAAAAACTGTTTTTT.

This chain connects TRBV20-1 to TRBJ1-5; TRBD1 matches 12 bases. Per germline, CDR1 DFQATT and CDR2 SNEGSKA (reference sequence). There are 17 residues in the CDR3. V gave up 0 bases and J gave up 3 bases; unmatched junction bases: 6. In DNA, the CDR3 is TGCAGTGCTAGAGATCTAGGGACAGGGGGCCTCAATCAGCCCCAGCATTTT. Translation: CSARDLGTGGLNQPQHF.

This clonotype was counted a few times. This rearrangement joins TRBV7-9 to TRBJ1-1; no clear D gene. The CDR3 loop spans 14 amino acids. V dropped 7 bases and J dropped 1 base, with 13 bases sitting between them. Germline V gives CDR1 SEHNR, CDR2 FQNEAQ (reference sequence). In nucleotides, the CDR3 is TGTGCCAGCACCCCTTCCGGTGGGAACACTGAAGCTTTCTTT. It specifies CASTPSGGNTEAFF. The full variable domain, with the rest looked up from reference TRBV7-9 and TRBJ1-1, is DTGVSQNPRHKITKRGQNVTFRCDPISEHNRLYWYRQTLGQGPEFLTYFQNEAQLEKSRLLSDRFSAERPKGSFSTLEIQRTEQGDSAMYLCASTPSGGNTEAFFGQGTRLTVV.

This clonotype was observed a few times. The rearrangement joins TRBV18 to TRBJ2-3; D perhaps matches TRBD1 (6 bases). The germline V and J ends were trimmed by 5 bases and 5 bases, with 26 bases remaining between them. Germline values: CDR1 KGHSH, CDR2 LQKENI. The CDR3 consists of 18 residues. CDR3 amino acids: CASSTRQQGSSPGDTQYF. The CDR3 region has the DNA TGTGCCAGCTCAACACGTCAACAGGGATCCTCGCCTGGAGATACGCAGTATTTT.